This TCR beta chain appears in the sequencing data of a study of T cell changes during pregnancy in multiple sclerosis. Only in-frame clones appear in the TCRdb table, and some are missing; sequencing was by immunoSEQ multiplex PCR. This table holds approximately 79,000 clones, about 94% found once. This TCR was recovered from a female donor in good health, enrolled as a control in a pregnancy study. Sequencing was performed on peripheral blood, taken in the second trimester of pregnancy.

The CDR3: CASSAGTGPNQPQHF. CDR3 coding DNA: TGTGCCAGCAGTGCCGGGACAGGCCCCAATCAGCCCCAGCATTTT. The chain carries TRBV27 and TRBJ1-5, with 8 nucleotides matching TRBD1. The CDR3 covers 15 residues. Looked up from germline, CDR1 is MNHEY and CDR2 is SMNVEV (reference sequence). V lost 5 bases to trimming and J lost 3 bases; unmatched junction nucleotides: 6.